The clone carrying this TCR beta chain was detected only a few times. Its antigen is not identified. This entry belongs to a study of cytomegalovirus exposure and HLA in healthy donors. Study observations and caveats: Researchers reported in a later analysis that a missense DCLRE1C variant was tied to TCR beta V- and J-gene trimming. In a later analysis, across HLA loci, associated TCR counts were highest for DRB1, lowest for HLA-C. An observed cluster of highly shared sequence variants was recorded as a likely sequencing artifact. A reported reduction in N-insertions relative to the approximately 670-donor mean was seen in an Asian-associated ancestry cluster in a later analysis.

V shed 0 bases, J shed 4 bases, and the junction held 2 bases outside the gene matches. This CDR3 has 14 amino acids. Per the germline V gene, CDR1 is GTSNPN and CDR2 is SVGIG (reference sequence). The study ran its PCR with 60 Vbeta and 13 Jbeta primers. The assay was immunoSEQ multiplex PCR, and TCRdb's table has in-frame clones only and misses some. The sample has about 130,000 clones, roughly 18% seen once. This receptor was obtained from a female donor in good health and CMV-seropositive. Specimen: PBMCs. The chain recombines TRBV30 with TRBJ2-1, with 8 bases lining up with TRBD2. The CDR3 coding sequence is TGTGCCTGGAGTGTTAGCGGGATTTACAATGAGCAGTTCTTC. This gives the protein CAWSVSGIYNEQFF.